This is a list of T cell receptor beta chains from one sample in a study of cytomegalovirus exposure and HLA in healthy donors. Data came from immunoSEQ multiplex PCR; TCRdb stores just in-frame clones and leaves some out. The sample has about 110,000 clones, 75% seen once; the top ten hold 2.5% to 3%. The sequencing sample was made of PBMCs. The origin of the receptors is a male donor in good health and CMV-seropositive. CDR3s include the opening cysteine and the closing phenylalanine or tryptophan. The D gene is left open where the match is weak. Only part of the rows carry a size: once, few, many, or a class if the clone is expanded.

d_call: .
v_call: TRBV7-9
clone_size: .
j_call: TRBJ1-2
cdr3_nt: TGTGCCAGCAGCTTTCCGGGGACTAACTATGGCTACACCTTC
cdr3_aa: CASSFPGTNYGYTF

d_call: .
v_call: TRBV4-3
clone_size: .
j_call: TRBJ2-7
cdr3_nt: TGCGCCAGCAGCCAATCCATAGCGGTCGAGCAGTACTTC
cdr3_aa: CASSQSIAVEQYF

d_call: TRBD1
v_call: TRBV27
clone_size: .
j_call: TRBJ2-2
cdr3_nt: TGTGCCAGCAGTCTACCAACAGGGGAGTACACCGGGGAGCTGTTTTTT
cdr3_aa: CASSLPTGEYTGELFF

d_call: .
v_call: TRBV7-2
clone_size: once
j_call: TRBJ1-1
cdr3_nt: TGTGCCAGCAGCTTATCAGGCACTGAAGCTTTCTTT
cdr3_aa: CASSLSGTEAFF

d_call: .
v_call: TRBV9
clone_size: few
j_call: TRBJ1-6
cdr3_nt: TGTGCCAGCAGCGTAGAACAGGGCTCACCCCTCCACTTT
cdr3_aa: CASSVEQGSPLHF

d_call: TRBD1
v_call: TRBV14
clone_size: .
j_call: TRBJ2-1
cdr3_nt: TGTGCCAGCAGCCTCGACAGGGGGTTGTATGAGCAGTTCTTC
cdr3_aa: CASSLDRGLYEQFF

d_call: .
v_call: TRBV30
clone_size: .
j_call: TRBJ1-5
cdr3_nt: TGTGCCTGGGGCCGGGAAAATCAGCCCCAGCATTTT
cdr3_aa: CAWGRENQPQHF

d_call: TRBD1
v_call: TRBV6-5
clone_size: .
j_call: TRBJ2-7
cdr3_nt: TGTGCCAGCAGTTACTCGACAGGGATCTCCTACGAGCAGTACTTC
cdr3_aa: CASSYSTGISYEQYF

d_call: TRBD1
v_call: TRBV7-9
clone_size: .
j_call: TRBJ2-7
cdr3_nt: TGTGCCAGCAGCCCAGGGACAGGGAAAACCTACGAGCAGTACTTC
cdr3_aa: CASSPGTGKTYEQYF

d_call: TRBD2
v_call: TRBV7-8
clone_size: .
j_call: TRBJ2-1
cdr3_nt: TGTGCCAGCAGTCGAGAGGGGACTAGCGGGGGTAGGAATGAGCAGTTCTTC
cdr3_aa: CASSREGTSGGRNEQFF

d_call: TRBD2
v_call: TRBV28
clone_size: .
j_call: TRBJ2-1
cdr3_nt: TGTGCCAGCAGTTCGAAGAGCGGGGGCACCTACAATGAGCAGTTCTTC
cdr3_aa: CASSSKSGGTYNEQFF

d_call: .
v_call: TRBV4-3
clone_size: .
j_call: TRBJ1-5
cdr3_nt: TGCGCCAGCAGCCAAGATGGGCGTGGCAATCAGCCCCAGCATTTT
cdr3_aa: CASSQDGRGNQPQHF

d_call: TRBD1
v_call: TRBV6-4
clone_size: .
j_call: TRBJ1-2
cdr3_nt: TGTGCCAGCAGTGAGCAACCAACAGGGGGAGGCTACACCTTC
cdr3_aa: CASSEQPTGGGYTF

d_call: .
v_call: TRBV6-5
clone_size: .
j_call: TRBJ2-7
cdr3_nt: TGTGCCAGCAGTTACTCCCCAATCAGCGCCTACGAGCAGTACTTC
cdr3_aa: CASSYSPISAYEQYF

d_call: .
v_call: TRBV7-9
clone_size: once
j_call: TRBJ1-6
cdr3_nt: TGTGCCAGCAGCTTAAAGGAGGGATATAATTCACCCCTCCACTTT
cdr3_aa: CASSLKEGYNSPLHF

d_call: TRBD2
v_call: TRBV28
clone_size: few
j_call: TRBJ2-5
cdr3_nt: TGTGCCAGCAGTTCCTGGAGAGCGGGAGAGGAGACCCAGTACTTC
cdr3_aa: CASSSWRAGEETQYF

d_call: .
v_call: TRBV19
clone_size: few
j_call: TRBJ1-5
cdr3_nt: TGTGCCAGTAGTTCCCGGGTATCACCCTTGAACAATCAGCCCCAGCATTTT
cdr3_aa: CASSSRVSPLNNQPQHF

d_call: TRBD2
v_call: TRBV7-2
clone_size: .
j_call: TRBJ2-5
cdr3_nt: TGTGCCAGCCGATTAGCGGGAGTAGGGGAGACCCAGTACTTC
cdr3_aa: CASRLAGVGETQYF

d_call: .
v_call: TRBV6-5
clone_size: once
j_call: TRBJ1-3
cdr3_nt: TGTGCCAGCAGTTACTCTTCAGGGGTTTTAAACACCATATATTTT
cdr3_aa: CASSYSSGVLNTIYF

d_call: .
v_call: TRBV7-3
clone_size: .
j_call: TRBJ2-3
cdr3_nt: TGTGCCAGCAGCTCAAACCCGTTGGCGGGGGCAAATACGCAGTATTTT
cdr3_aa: CASSSNPLAGANTQYF

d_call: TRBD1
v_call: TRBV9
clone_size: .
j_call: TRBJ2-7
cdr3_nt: TGTGCCAGCAGCGCCGACAGGGTTTTAAACGAGCAGTACTTC
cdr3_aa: CASSADRVLNEQYF

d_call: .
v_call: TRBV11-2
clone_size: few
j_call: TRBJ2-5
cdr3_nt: TGTGCCAGCAGCCCTCGGGGGGAGACCCAGTACTTC
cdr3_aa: CASSPRGETQYF

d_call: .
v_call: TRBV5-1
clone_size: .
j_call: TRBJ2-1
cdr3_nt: TGCGCCAGCAGCTTTGGAGGGAGCTCCTACAATGAGCAGTTCTTC
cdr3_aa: CASSFGGSSYNEQFF

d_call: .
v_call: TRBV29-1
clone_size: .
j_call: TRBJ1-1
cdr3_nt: TGCAGCGTTGAAATTGACGGGGTGAGCACTGAAGCTTTCTTT
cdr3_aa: CSVEIDGVSTEAFF

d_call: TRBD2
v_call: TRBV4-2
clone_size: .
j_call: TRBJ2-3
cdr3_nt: TGTGCCAGCAGCCAAGCTGGACTAGCGGGAGGGTCTACTATAGATACGCAGTATTTT
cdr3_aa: CASSQAGLAGGSTIDTQYF

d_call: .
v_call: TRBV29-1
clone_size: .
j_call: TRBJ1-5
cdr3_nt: TGCAGCGTTGCCTCAGATAGCAATCAGCCCCAGCATTTT
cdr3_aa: CSVASDSNQPQHF

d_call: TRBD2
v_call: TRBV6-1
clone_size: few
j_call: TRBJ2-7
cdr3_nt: TGTGCCAGCAGTGACCACCTGGGACTAGCGGGAGGGCGGTCCCCTTACGAGCAGTACTTC
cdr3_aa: CASSDHLGLAGGRSPYEQYF

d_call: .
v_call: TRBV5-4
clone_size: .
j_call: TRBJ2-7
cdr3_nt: TGTGCCAGCAGCTTCAGACAGAGCGCCTACGAGCAGTACTTC
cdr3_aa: CASSFRQSAYEQYF

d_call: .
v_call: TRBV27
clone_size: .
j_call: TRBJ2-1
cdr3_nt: TGTGCCAGCAGTCCCTCCGTCTCCTACAATGAGCAGTTCTTC
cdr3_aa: CASSPSVSYNEQFF

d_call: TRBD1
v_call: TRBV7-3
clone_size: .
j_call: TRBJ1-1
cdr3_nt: TGTGCCAGCAGCTTCACAGGGGTAGGCACTGAAGCTTTCTTT
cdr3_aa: CASSFTGVGTEAFF

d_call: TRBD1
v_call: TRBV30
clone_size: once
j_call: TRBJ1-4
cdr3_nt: TGTGCCTGGGCCGGGACAGGGGATGGGATAACTAATGAAAAACTGTTTTTT
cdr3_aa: CAWAGTGDGITNEKLFF

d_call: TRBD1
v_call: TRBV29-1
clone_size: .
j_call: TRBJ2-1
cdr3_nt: TGCAGCGTTGCGGGCAGGGGGTCGGGTGAGCAGTTCTTC
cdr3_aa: CSVAGRGSGEQFF

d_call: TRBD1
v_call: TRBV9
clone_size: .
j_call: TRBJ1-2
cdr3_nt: TGTGCCAGCAGCGTAGAGGGACAGGGGGCGTTTGGCTACACCTTC
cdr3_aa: CASSVEGQGAFGYTF

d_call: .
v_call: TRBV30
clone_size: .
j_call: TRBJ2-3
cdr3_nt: TGTGCCTGGAAACACACAGATACGCAGTATTTT
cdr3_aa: CAWKHTDTQYF

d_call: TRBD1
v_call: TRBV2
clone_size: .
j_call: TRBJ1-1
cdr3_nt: TGTGCCAGCACCCAAAAAACGACAGGGTTGAACACTGAAGCTTTCTTT
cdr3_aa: CASTQKTTGLNTEAFF

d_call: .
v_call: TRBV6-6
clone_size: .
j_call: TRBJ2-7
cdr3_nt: TGTGCCAGCAGCCACTCCTACGAGCAGTACTTC
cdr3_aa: CASSHSYEQYF

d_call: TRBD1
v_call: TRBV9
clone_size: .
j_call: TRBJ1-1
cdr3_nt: TGTGCCAGCAGCGGGACAGGGTTGAACACTGAAGCTTTCTTT
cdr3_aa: CASSGTGLNTEAFF

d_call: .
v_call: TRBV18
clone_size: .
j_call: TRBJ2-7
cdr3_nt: TGTGCCAGCTCACCACTAGGACACCCTCTAGGATACGAGCAGTACTTC
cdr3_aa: CASSPLGHPLGYEQYF

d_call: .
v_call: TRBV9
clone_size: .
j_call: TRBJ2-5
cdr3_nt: TGTGCCAGCAGCGTACAAGCGGGCGGGTACCAAGAGACCCAGTACTTC
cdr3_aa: CASSVQAGGYQETQYF

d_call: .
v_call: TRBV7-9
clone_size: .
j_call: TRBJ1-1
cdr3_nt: TGTGCCAGCAGCCTTACAAGTACCACGAACACTGAAGCTTTCTTT
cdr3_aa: CASSLTSTTNTEAFF

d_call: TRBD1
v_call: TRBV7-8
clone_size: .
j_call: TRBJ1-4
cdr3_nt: TGTGCCAGCAGCTCAAACCGGGACAGGGGGGCGGCTAATGAAAAACTGTTTTTT
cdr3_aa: CASSSNRDRGAANEKLFF

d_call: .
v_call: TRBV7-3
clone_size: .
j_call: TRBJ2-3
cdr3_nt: TGTGCCAGCAGCTCGGGGGTCACAGATACGCAGTATTTT
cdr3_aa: CASSSGVTDTQYF

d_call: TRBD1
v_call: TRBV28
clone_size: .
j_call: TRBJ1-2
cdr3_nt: TGTGCCAGCAGACTGGGACAGGAGGGCTACACCTTC
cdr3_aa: CASRLGQEGYTF

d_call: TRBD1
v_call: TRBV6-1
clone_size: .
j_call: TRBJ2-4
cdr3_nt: TGTGCCAGCCGGGACAGGGTCGACATTCAGTACTTC
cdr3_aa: CASRDRVDIQYF